These 7 T cell receptor beta chains were all obtained from the same sample, sequenced in a study of T cell repertoires in cytomegalovirus infection. TCRdb used MiXCR to reprocess the reads, holding one entry per CDR3 protein. The data contain about 830,000 distinct CDR3 sequences, approximately 30% of them singletons. No antigen is known for these receptors. Sequencing was performed on cultured CD8+ T cells from PBMCs, taken from culture after CMV antigen stimulation. These receptors all come from a human donor in good health (CMV status not recorded). Some clones in this sample may be carry-over from other donors' samples.

For this clonotype: A much more abundant neighbour one base away suggests this may be a read error. The chain employs TRBV7-4 and TRBJ1-1; D gene unclear. Germline loops: CDR1 SGHVT, CDR2 SQSDAQ. The CDR3 runs 13 residues. The V end was cut by 4 bases, the J end by 1 base, with 7 bases between. CDR3 sequence: CASSSESNTEAFF. The CDR3 bases are TGTGCCAGCAGCTCAGAGTCGAACACTGAAGCTTTCTTT. The full variable domain, in which reference TRBV7-4 and TRBJ1-1 provide the parts outside the CDR3, is GAGVSQSPRYKVAKRGRDVALRCDSISGHVTLYWYRQTLGQGSEVLTYSQSDAQRDKSGRPSGRFSAERPERSVSTLKIQRTEQGDSAVYLCASSSESNTEAFFGQGTRLTVV.

This clonotype appeared a few times. The chain joins TRBV2 to TRBJ2-7; 7 bases are a match to TRBD1. CDR1 is SNHLY, CDR2 FYNNEI, per germline. The ends lost 9 bases at V and 4 bases at J; junction bases unmatched: 9. The CDR3 consists of 13 residues. CDR3 residues: CASFPGQFYEQYV. CDR3 coding DNA: TGTGCCAGTTTCCCGGGACAGTTTTACGAGCAGTACGTC.

J is TRBJ2-3 and V is TRBV27; 13 bases line up with TRBD2. V was clipped by 2 bases and J by 4 bases; unmatched bases: 3. This CDR3 has 16 residues. Per germline, CDR1 MNHEY and CDR2 SMNVEV (reference sequence). The CDR3 is CASSLGTSGVSDTQYF. Written as DNA, the CDR3 is TGTGCCAGCAGTTTAGGGACTAGCGGGGTGTCAGATACGCAGTATTTT.

V gene TRBV28 combines with J gene TRBJ2-3; D might be TRBD1 (6 bases). This CDR3 comprises 15 residues. The germline V gene encodes CDR1 MDHEN and CDR2 SYDVKM. V lost 1 base, J lost 0 bases, and 8 bases lay in between. CDR3 protein: CASSLSGESTDTQYF. As DNA, the CDR3 is TGTGCCAGCAGTTTATCAGGGGAGAGCACAGATACGCAGTATTTT.

This sequence joins TRBV20-1 and TRBJ1-5, with 9 positions matching TRBD1. With V trimmed by 5 bases and J by 0 bases, 2 bases remained unmatched. CDR1 and CDR2 from the germline V gene are DFQATT and SNEGSKA (reference sequence). The CDR3 runs 14 residues. CDR3 region: CSAPDRGSNQPQHF. The CDR3 DNA is TGCAGTGCTCCGGACAGGGGTAGCAATCAGCCCCAGCATTTT.

The chain employs TRBV7-9 and TRBJ2-7; 10 nucleotides align to TRBD2. Germline V gene data show CDR1 as SEHNR and CDR2 as FQNEAQ (reference sequence). With 5 bases clipped from V and 3 bases from J, the junction kept 7 bases outside the gene matches. The CDR3 extends over 15 amino acids. The CDR3 reads CASSPWTSGFYEQYF. The CDR3 bases are TGTGCCAGCAGCCCATGGACTAGCGGTTTCTACGAGCAGTACTTC. The full variable domain, rest sourced from reference TRBV7-9 and TRBJ2-7, is DTGVSQNPRHKITKRGQNVTFRCDPISEHNRLYWYRQTLGQGPEFLTYFQNEAQLEKSRLLSDRFSAERPKGSFSTLEIQRTEQGDSAMYLCASSPWTSGFYEQYFGPGTRLTVT.

This clonotype was seen a handful of times. This sequence joins TRBV12-3 or TRBV12-4 and TRBJ1-1; D is possibly TRBD1 (5 bases). Trimming removed 6 bases at V and 5 bases at J, with 16 bases between. CDR3 length: 14 amino acids. CDR3 loop: CASSLDKVGTEAFF. DNA of the CDR3: TGTGCCAGCAGCCTGGACAAGGTGGGAACTGAAGCTTTCTTT.